These 16 T cell receptor beta chains came from one sample sequenced in a study of naive and memory T cell subsets. Amplification of ligated cDNA took four PCR rounds with SP2 and nested alpha and beta constant primers. In TCRdb, the UMI-ligation and nested PCR reads were re-called with MiXCR into one record per CDR3 protein. The sample includes more than 13,000 distinct CDR3 sequences, around 5.2% of them seen just once. The treatment was: skin biopsy from PPD injection site in Mantoux-positive individual. An oligonucleotide containing a UMI was ligated to the 3' end of TCR cDNA. The material sequenced was skin, taken from a tuberculin skin test site. The receptors here all came from an adult in good health.

This clonotype is categorized as medium-sized. The chain employs TRBV14 and TRBJ2-5; D is uncertain. Trimming left V 2 bases short and J 4 bases short, with 11 bases between. CDR1 is SGHDN, CDR2 FVKESK, per germline. This CDR3 contains 14 residues. CDR3 sequence (DNA): TGTGCCAGCAGCCAATTTACGGCAGGAGAGACCCAGTACTTC. It codes for CASSQFTAGETQYF.

Sample share makes this clonotype medium-sized. The chain recombines TRBV7-2 with TRBJ2-5, with 9 bases lining up with TRBD1. Looked up from germline, CDR1 is SGHTA and CDR2 is FQGNSA. Unmatched junction bases numbered 5, after V lost 1 base and J lost 5 bases. The length of the CDR3 is 15 residues. CDR3 DNA: TGTGCCAGCAGCTTAGGGCCGGGACAGGGCGAGACCCAGTACTTC. It translates to CASSLGPGQGETQYF.

This clonotype was counted many times. The chain couples TRBV20-1 to TRBJ2-2; no clear D. V was shortened by 5 bases and J by 1 base, with 14 bases between the two germline ends. CDR3 length: 15 residues. Germline-derived CDR1 and CDR2 are DFQATT and SNEGSKA (reference sequence). In DNA form, the CDR3 reads TGCAGTGCTTCCTCCTCGCTCTTGAACACCGGGGAGCTGTTTTTT. Translating gives CSASSSLLNTGELFF.

This clonotype appeared many times. CDR3 DNA: TGTGCCAGCAGCTGGCCAGCGGAGACCCAGTACTTC. Translating gives CASSWPAETQYF. The rearrangement joins TRBV5-4 to TRBJ2-5; D is ambiguous. This CDR3 is 12 amino acids long. Germline V gene lookup returns CDR1 SGHNT and CDR2 YYREEE (reference sequence). V lost 3 bases and J lost 5, with 8 bases in between.

This clonotype ranks as medium-sized. The V gene is TRBV9, the J gene TRBJ2-7; 9 bases align to TRBD1. The CDR3 spans 16 residues. Germline V lookup: CDR1 SGDLS, CDR2 YYNGEE. Germline trimming cut 3 bases from V and 3 bases from J; bases unmatched to any gene: 10. The CDR3, as DNA: TGTGCCAGCAGCGCCCTCCCGGGACAGGGTCTCTACGAGCAGTACTTC. Amino acids: CASSALPGQGLYEQYF.

By frequency in the sample, this clonotype is medium-sized (0.01 to 0.1%). The gene calls are TRBV9 and TRBJ2-2; 9 bases fit TRBD1. CDR3 size: 14 residues. The V gene's germline CDR1 is SGDLS and CDR2 YYNGEE. J was trimmed by 5 bases and V by 3 bases; bases with no gene match: 2. The CDR3 region is CASSGGQGTGELFF. In DNA, the CDR3 is TGTGCCAGCAGCGGGGGACAGGGAACCGGGGAGCTGTTTTTT.

This clonotype was counted many times. The chain joins TRBV7-2 to TRBJ1-2; 8 bases fit TRBD1. CDR3 length: 16 amino acids. CDR1 and CDR2 (germline): SGHTA, FQGNSA. V gave up 0 bases and J gave up 2 bases; unmatched junction bases: 5. The DNA for the CDR3 is TGTGCCAGCAGCTTAGCAGGGACAGGAATAAACTATGGCTACACCTTC. This sequence encodes CASSLAGTGINYGYTF. The whole variable domain, filled in from reference TRBV7-2 and TRBJ1-2, reads GAGVSQSPSNKVTEKGKDVELRCDPISGHTALYWYRQSLGQGLEFLIYFQGNSAPDKSGLPSDRFSAERTGGSVSTLTIQRTQQEDSAVYLCASSLAGTGINYGYTFGSGTRLTVV.

Ten or more counts support this clonotype. J is TRBJ2-7 and V is TRBV13, with 10 positions matching TRBD1. This CDR3 is built from 17 residues. The trim removed 5 bases at V and 2 bases at J, leaving 12 bases unmatched. Germline V lookup: CDR1 PRHDT, CDR2 FYEKMQ (reference sequence). CDR3 protein: CASSMTGGAGLTYEQYF. In DNA form, the CDR3 reads TGTGCCAGCAGCATGACAGGGGGCGCGGGACTTACCTACGAGCAGTACTTC.

This clonotype was detected ten times or more. This chain connects TRBV20-1 to TRBJ1-2; 9 bases agree with TRBD1. The CDR3 sequence is 13 residues long. The V segment lost 5 bases and the J segment 7 bases; nucleotides outside the gene matches: 8. Germline CDR1 is DFQATT and CDR2 is SNEGSKA (reference sequence). The CDR3 reads CSAVTGGASGYTF. CDR3 nucleotides: TGCAGTGCTGTTACAGGGGGCGCTTCTGGCTACACCTTC.

Ten or more counts support this clonotype. The chain is built from TRBV6-5 and TRBJ2-3, with 8 bases identical to TRBD2. Unmatched junction bases numbered 6, after V lost 6 bases and J lost 4 bases. The germline CDR1 and CDR2 sequences are MNHEY and SVGAGI. CDR3 size: 14 residues. CDR3 in DNA: TGTGCCAGCAGAACCGGGACTAGGGCAGATACGCAGTATTTT. This encodes CASRTGTRADTQYF.

This clonotype was detected only a few times. One base away lies a much larger clone, so this may be a sequencing read error. V gene TRBV7-8 combines with J gene TRBJ2-5; 9 nucleotides agree with TRBD2. J gave up 5 bases and V 0 bases, and 10 bases lay outside the gene matches. Germline V gene sequence: CDR1 SGHVS, CDR2 FQNEAQ. CDR3 length: 17 residues. The CDR3 DNA is TGTGCCAGCAGCTTAGCCAAGCTAGCGGGGAGTCAGGAGACCCAGTACTTC. Protein: CASSLAKLAGSQETQYF.

By share of the sample, this clonotype is medium-sized. This chain joins TRBV20-1 and TRBJ2-7; D uncertain. Trimming removed 1 base at V and 7 bases at J, with 17 bases between. This CDR3 region has 14 residues. The V gene's germline CDR1 is DFQATT and CDR2 SNEGSKA (reference sequence). CDR3 residues: CSARAGRPRREQYF. CDR3 coding DNA: TGCAGTGCTAGAGCGGGCCGACCCCGAAGGGAGCAGTACTTC.

This clonotype was detected ten times or more. V usage is TRBV5-1 and J usage is TRBJ2-1; D remains ambiguous. The V end lost 5 bases, the J end lost 0 bases, and 9 bases lay between the germline ends. The CDR3 length is 14 residues. Germline loops: CDR1 SGHRS, CDR2 YFSETQ. The CDR3 here is CASSTESSYNEQFF. The DNA of the CDR3 is TGCGCCAGCAGTACGGAGAGCTCCTACAATGAGCAGTTCTTC.

In its sample, this clonotype is medium-sized (0.01 to 0.1%). The V and J genes are TRBV5-1 and TRBJ2-3, with D uncertain. Trimming took 4 bases from V and 4 from J, leaving 10 bases between them. This CDR3 is built from 13 residues. In germline, CDR1 is SGHRS, CDR2 YFSETQ. The CDR3 DNA reads as TGCGCCAGCAGCCCAGACGTGGCAGATACGCAGTATTTT. Its translation is CASSPDVADTQYF.

This clonotype was found many times. V and J are TRBV6-1 and TRBJ2-3; D not certain. This CDR3 has 15 residues. Germline CDR1 is MNHNS and CDR2 is SASEGT. The V end lost 7 bases, the J end lost 2 bases, and 16 bases lay between the germline ends. The CDR3: CASTRLHTPTDTQYF. DNA of the CDR3: TGTGCCAGCACCCGACTCCATACCCCCACAGATACGCAGTATTTT.

This clonotype was picked up many times. The chain is built from TRBV7-6 and TRBJ2-2; 7 nucleotides match TRBD2. The CDR3 has 16 residues. The germline V gene encodes CDR1 SGHVS and CDR2 FNYEAQ. The junction had 11 bases not matched to a gene; V was cut back by 3 bases and J by 7 bases. The CDR3 DNA sequence: TGTGCCAGCAGCTTTACGACGGGGGAGGGGATCGGGGAGCTGTTTTTT. As protein: CASSFTTGEGIGELFF.